A selection of T cell receptor beta chains follows, all from one sample in a study of blood T cell dynamics during melanoma immunotherapy. The table came from immunoSEQ multiplex PCR; TCRdb's copy has only in-frame clones and leaves some out. Of some 15,000 clones in the sample, approximately 93% were seen once. The sample here was blood, taken from a patient treated with checkpoint blockade. These receptors were collected from a human donor with melanoma. Both conserved end residues are part of each CDR3. Fields, in order: D gene, J gene, clone size, CDR3 length, V gene, CDR3 DNA, CDR3 protein. D genes are given only for firm matches. Size is omitted from some rows. Given values are once, few, many or a class for expanded clones.

.	TRBJ1-2	.	14	TRBV27	TGTGCCAGCAGTTTAAGGTCCACTACCGGGGGCTACACCTTC	CASSLRSTTGGYTF
.	TRBJ2-3	.	15	TRBV19	TGTGCCAGTAGTATAGGCGGGAAAGGTGCAGATACGCAGTATTTT	CASSIGGKGADTQYF
.	TRBJ2-3	.	14	TRBV30	TGTGCCTGGAGTGCCGGGTCCGGGACAGATACGCAGTATTTT	CAWSAGSGTDTQYF
.	TRBJ1-6	once	17	TRBV25-1	TGTGCCAGCAGTGATCTGGGGGGGCGCGGGGATAATTCACCCCTCCACTTT	CASSDLGGRGDNSPLHF
.	TRBJ2-7	.	14	TRBV4-1	TGCGCCAGCAGCACCCGGGACGGTCCCTACGAGCAGTACTTC	CASSTRDGPYEQYF
.	TRBJ2-4	.	15	TRBV6-1	TGTGCCAGCAGTGGGACAGATCTAGCCAAAAACATTCAGTACTTC	CASSGTDLAKNIQYF
TRBD1	TRBJ2-7	.	15	TRBV14	TGTGCCAGCAGCCAAGATCTGGCAGGGGGCGCGGTGCAGTACTTC	CASSQDLAGGAVQYF
.	TRBJ1-5	.	11	TRBV6-1	TGTGCCAGCAACGAAGGACAGCCCCAGCATTTT	CASNEGQPQHF
.	TRBJ1-2	.	13	TRBV5-6	TGTGCCAGCAGCTTGGAGAGGAGCTATGGCTACACCTTC	CASSLERSYGYTF
.	TRBJ2-5	.	14	TRBV7-2	TGTGCCAGCAGCTACAACCGGGACCAAGGGGCCCAGTACTTC	CASSYNRDQGAQYF
.	TRBJ2-3	.	15	TRBV10-1	TGCGCCAGCAGTGGACAGAGGATCGGCACAGATACGCAGTATTTT	CASSGQRIGTDTQYF
.	TRBJ1-2	.	12	TRBV19	TGTGCCAGTAAAGAGGGATTGAATGGCTACACCTTC	CASKEGLNGYTF
TRBD2	TRBJ2-3	few	15	TRBV6-4	TGTGCCAGCAGTGCTAGCGGGGGTTACACAGATACGCAGTATTTT	CASSASGGYTDTQYF
.	TRBJ2-7	.	12	TRBV29-1	TGCAGCGTAGCCGGGACACTGTACGAGCAGTACTTC	CSVAGTLYEQYF
.	TRBJ1-6	.	16	TRBV19	TGTGCCAGTAGTATAGATACACGGCCGGTTAATTCACCCCTCCACTTT	CASSIDTRPVNSPLHF
TRBD1	TRBJ1-3	.	16	TRBV6-5	TGTGCCAGCAGTTACTCGGGACAGGGGACAGGAAACACCATATATTTT	CASSYSGQGTGNTIYF
.	TRBJ2-7	.	13	TRBV19	TGTGCCAGTAGTCCCGTTGTGGGGGGTGAGCAGTACTTC	CASSPVVGGEQYF
TRBD1	TRBJ2-2	.	15	TRBV6-5	TGTGCCAGCAGTTCAACAGGGGGAAACACCGGGGAGCTGTTTTTT	CASSSTGGNTGELFF
.	TRBJ1-3	.	11	TRBV28	TGTGCCAGCAGTGGGGGGAGGTCCATATATTTT	CASSGGRSIYF
TRBD2	TRBJ2-7	once	14	TRBV5-1	TGCGCCAGCAGCTGGGGGGGAGGACGCTACGAGCAGTACTTC	CASSWGGGRYEQYF
TRBD2	TRBJ2-3	.	16	TRBV5-1	TGCGCCAGCAGCGACCTCGGCAGCGGGAGGGCAGATACGCAGTATTTT	CASSDLGSGRADTQYF
.	TRBJ2-1	.	17	TRBV5-1	TGCGCCAGCAGCCTTAACCCTTCCGGGCTAGCCTACAATGAGCAGTTCTTC	CASSLNPSGLAYNEQFF
.	TRBJ2-1	.	11	TRBV5-4	TGTGCCACCACCGTGGGGAATGAGCAGTTCTTC	CATTVGNEQFF
.	TRBJ1-5	.	13	TRBV6-5	TGTGCCAGCAGAGGGGCTAGCAATCAGCCCCAGCATTTT	CASRGASNQPQHF
TRBD1	TRBJ2-7	.	13	TRBV5-1	TGCGCCTGGGTAGGACAGGGGGCCTACGAGCAGTACTTC	CAWVGQGAYEQYF
.	TRBJ1-2	.	13	TRBV6-1	TGTGCCAGCAGCCTTGACAGGAGCTATGGCTACACCTTC	CASSLDRSYGYTF
.	TRBJ2-7	few	11	TRBV5-4	TGTGCCAGCAGCTCAGACTACGAGCAGTACTTC	CASSSDYEQYF
.	TRBJ1-6	.	13	TRBV30	TGTGCCCTGGAGGCCAGGGATAATTCACCCCTCCACTTT	CALEARDNSPLHF
TRBD1	TRBJ1-3	once	12	TRBV10-3	TGTGCCATCAGACAGGGGACAAACACCATATATTTT	CAIRQGTNTIYF
.	TRBJ1-1	.	14	TRBV27	TGTGCCAGCAGTTTAGCCGGGCTGGCCACTGAAGCTTTCTTT	CASSLAGLATEAFF
.	TRBJ1-1	.	12	TRBV7-9	TGTGCCAGCAGCCGGGAAATACGAGGAGCTTTCTTT	CASSREIRGAFF
TRBD2	TRBJ2-7	.	15	TRBV4-1	TGCGCCAGCAGCCAAGGGCTCGGGGGGTCGTACGAGCAGTACTTC	CASSQGLGGSYEQYF
TRBD2	TRBJ2-5	.	15	TRBV7-6	TGTGCCAGCAGCTTAGAACCCGGACTAGGAGAGACCCAGTACTTC	CASSLEPGLGETQYF
TRBD1	TRBJ2-7	few	15	TRBV4-1	TGCGCCAGCAGCCAAGAGAAGTGGACAGGGGAGGAGCAGTACTTC	CASSQEKWTGEEQYF
.	TRBJ1-6	.	15	TRBV9	TGTGCAAGCGGCTCGTCCGCAGGGAATAATTCACCCCTCCACTTT	CASGSSAGNNSPLHF
.	TRBJ1-6	.	15	TRBV6-1	TGTGCCAGCAGTGAAGCGTTGGCCCTTAATTCACCCCTCCACTTT	CASSEALALNSPLHF
TRBD1	TRBJ1-4	.	16	TRBV6-5	TGTGCCAGCAGTTATCGGACAGGGGCTGCCAATGAAAAACTGTTTTTT	CASSYRTGAANEKLFF
TRBD1	TRBJ1-2	.	14	TRBV6-1	TGTGCCAGCAGTGCCAAAGGGACAGGTACTGGCTACACCTTC	CASSAKGTGTGYTF
.	TRBJ2-1	.	13	TRBV27	TGTGCCAGCAGTTTATTTGACTACAATGAGCAGTTCTTC	CASSLFDYNEQFF
TRBD1	TRBJ1-2	once	13	TRBV29-1	TGCAGCGACTTTGGAGACAGGGGCTATGGCTACACCTTC	CSDFGDRGYGYTF
TRBD2	TRBJ2-7	.	15	TRBV7-2	TGTGCCAGCAGCTTACGGGGGGGAGCGGCCTACGAGCAGTACTTC	CASSLRGGAAYEQYF
.	TRBJ1-3	.	15	TRBV19	TGTGCCAGTAGTATTAGGACCGTCTCTGGAAACACCATATATTTT	CASSIRTVSGNTIYF
TRBD2	TRBJ2-3	.	15	TRBV27	TGTGCCAGCAGTTTAAGGCTAGCGGGGATAGATACGCAGTATTTT	CASSLRLAGIDTQYF
TRBD2	TRBJ2-1	.	15	TRBV5-1	TGCGCCAGCAGCTTGGCTTTAGCGGGGGGTTCCACGCAGTTCTTC	CASSLALAGGSTQFF
.	TRBJ1-2	.	15	TRBV25-1	TGTGCCAGCAGTGATCCAGGGAGTAATAACTATGGCTACACCTTC	CASSDPGSNNYGYTF
.	TRBJ2-7	.	13	TRBV6-6	TGTGCCAGCAGTCTTCTCGACAGTCTCGGGCAGTACTTC	CASSLLDSLGQYF
.	TRBJ2-5	few	14	TRBV2	TGTGCCAGCAGGGCCGGAGACACCTCAGGGACCCAGTACTTC	CASRAGDTSGTQYF
TRBD1	TRBJ2-7	.	16	TRBV28	TGTGCCAGCAGTACCTCCGACAGGGTCAGGGGTTACGAGCAGTACTTC	CASSTSDRVRGYEQYF
.	TRBJ2-7	once	14	TRBV10-2	TGCGCCAGCAGTGAGTCCCCCACTATCTACGAGCAGTACTTC	CASSESPTIYEQYF
.	TRBJ1-2	.	12	TRBV6-6	TGTGCCAGCAGGCAAGGACAGTATGGCTACACCTTC	CASRQGQYGYTF
.	TRBJ1-2	few	14	TRBV7-9	TGTGCCAGCAGTCTAGGGTGGGGGAACTATGGCTACACCTTC	CASSLGWGNYGYTF
TRBD2	TRBJ2-1	.	19	TRBV5-5	TGTGCCAGCAGCTTGGTAGGCACCACCGGGACTAGCTCCTACAATGAGCAGTTCTTC	CASSLVGTTGTSSYNEQFF
.	TRBJ2-5	.	13	TRBV28	TGTGCCAGCAGGTTGGCTAGTTTCGAGACCCAGTACTTC	CASRLASFETQYF
TRBD1	TRBJ1-5	once	16	TRBV19	TGTGCCAGTAGTATAGATTTCGGGACAGCATATCAGCCCCAGCATTTT	CASSIDFGTAYQPQHF
TRBD1	TRBJ1-3	.	20	TRBV4-3	TGCGCCAGCAGCCAAGACGGGGGACAGGGTTCCCCGAGCTCTGGAAACACCATATATTTT	CASSQDGGQGSPSSGNTIYF
.	TRBJ1-3	.	15	TRBV6-1	TGTGCCAGCAGAGGCAGCTACGAATCTGGAAACACCATATATTTT	CASRGSYESGNTIYF
TRBD1	TRBJ1-2	.	12	TRBV5-6	TGTGCCAGCAGCTCGACAGGGCCTGGCTACACCTTC	CASSSTGPGYTF